This TCR beta chain was observed in a study of beta chain features in type 1 diabetes. Since all of the isolated RNA was reverse transcribed, expressed TCRB transcripts were what got sequenced. Here immunoSEQ multiplex PCR was the method, and the copy in TCRdb shows in-frame clones only, minus some. The sample contains about 190,000 clones, approximately 8% of which appear only once. Germline V gene sequence: CDR1 SGHVS, CDR2 FQNEAQ. The CDR3 is 13 amino acids. The J segment lost 3 bases and the V segment lost 4 bases, leaving 1 base of the junction unmatched. The study's findings and limits: Type 1 diabetes patients had VDJ junctions that carried fewer insertions and more deletions. Within each of all four CD4+ subsets, Type 1 diabetes patients had TCRB CDR3s that were moderately but significantly shorter.

As concerns this clone: No antigen is known for it.

Input material: central memory CD4+ T cells from blood. The V and J genes are TRBV7-8 and TRBJ1-2, with TRBD1 matching over 8 bases. The clonotype originates from a middle-aged woman with type 1 diabetes. The DNA of the CDR3 is TGTGCCAGCAGCTCGACAGGGGACTATGGCTACACCTTC. The encoded protein is CASSSTGDYGYTF.